These 10 T cell receptor beta chains were sequenced from one sample in a study of spatial heterogeneity in lung cancer. Regarding time point: sample taken at primary tumor resection. No antigens are known for them. Study-level results: Tumor mutation count correlated with how many alpha and beta TCRs expanded intratumorally.

TCRdb reanalysed the 5' RACE reads using MiXCR and keeps one entry per CDR3 protein. Of around 7,800 distinct CDR3 sequences listed, 7% to 10% are singletons. Sequencing used lung tumor tissue, obtained at surgery. The receptors come from a male donor with early-stage non-small cell lung cancer.

This clonotype was counted ten times or more. The chain is built from TRBV5-1 and TRBJ2-2; 7 nucleotides match TRBD1. The CDR3 sequence is 14 residues long. The trim removed 7 bases at V and 3 bases at J, leaving 6 bases unmatched. The germline gives CDR1 SGHRS, CDR2 YFSETQ. The CDR3 DNA is TGCGCCAGCCAACAGGGGCTCGACACCGGGGAGCTGTTTTTT. It codes for CASQQGLDTGELFF.

Within the sample, this clonotype is medium-sized. The chain is built from TRBV28 and TRBJ2-5; possible D gene TRBD2, 6 bases. The CDR3 length is 15 residues. Per germline, CDR1 MDHEN and CDR2 SYDVKM. Trimming left V 7 bases short and J 5 bases short, with 20 bases between. CDR3 residues: CASTQSGTLAETQYF. DNA of the CDR3: TGTGCCAGCACCCAAAGTGGGACTCTCGCGGAGACCCAGTACTTC.

This clonotype is medium-sized (0.01 to 0.1%) in the sample. The chain combines TRBV7-9 with TRBJ2-1; 7 bases map to TRBD2. CDR1 is SEHNR, CDR2 FQNEAQ, per germline (reference sequence). This CDR3 contains 17 residues. V was clipped by 5 bases and J by 3 bases; unmatched bases: 13. As DNA, the CDR3 is TGTGCCAGCAGCCACCCGGGGGAGGGGAAGAGCTACAATGAGCAGTTCTTC. Its translation is CASSHPGEGKSYNEQFF. Complete variable domain (other parts from reference TRBV7-9 and TRBJ2-1): DTGVSQNPRHKITKRGQNVTFRCDPISEHNRLYWYRQTLGQGPEFLTYFQNEAQLEKSRLLSDRFSAERPKGSFSTLEIQRTEQGDSAMYLCASSHPGEGKSYNEQFFGPGTRLTVL.

This clonotype was detected ten times or more. The V and J genes are TRBV20-1 and TRBJ1-1; D not resolved. CDR3 length: 16 amino acids. The germline V gene encodes CDR1 DFQATT and CDR2 SNEGSKA (reference sequence). V lost 6 bases and J lost 1, with 21 bases in between. CDR3 DNA sequence: TGCAGTGCCAGTCCCGGACCGATGGCCCCGAACACTGAAGCTTTCTTT. Protein product: CSASPGPMAPNTEAFF.

By share, this clonotype counts as medium-sized. The CDR3 DNA reads TGCGCCAGCAGCTCGAGGACAGATGCCTACGAGCAGTACTTC. Its protein is CASSSRTDAYEQYF. V and J are TRBV5-1 and TRBJ2-7; TRBD1 is a possible D gene (6 bases). CDR3 length: 14 amino acids. CDR1 is SGHRS and CDR2 is YFSETQ in the germline V gene. Deletions cut 3 bases from V and 2 bases from J, with 12 bases between.

By proportion, this clonotype is medium-sized (0.01 to 0.1%). The chain recombines TRBV25-1 with TRBJ2-7, with 12 bases matching TRBD1. The CDR3 is 16 amino acids. Germline CDR1 reads MGHDK; CDR2 reads SYGVNS. With V trimmed by 4 bases and J by 4 bases, 8 bases remained unmatched. The CDR3 DNA sequence: TGTGCCAGCAGTGGGTTCGGGGACAGGGGGCCGTACGAGCAGTACTTC. Translation: CASSGFGDRGPYEQYF.

By sample share, this clonotype is medium-sized (0.01 to 0.1%). The gene calls are TRBV28 and TRBJ2-7, with a possible D match to TRBD2 (6 bases). With 8 bases removed from V and 11 bases from J, the gap between germline ends came to 13 bases. This CDR3 contains 10 residues. The germline V gene encodes CDR1 MDHEN and CDR2 SYDVKM. CDR3 amino acids: CASFRERKYF. The CDR3, as DNA: TGTGCCAGCTTCCGGGAGAGAAAGTACTTC.

In its sample, this clonotype ranks as medium-sized. The gene calls are TRBV5-5 and TRBJ2-7; D is perhaps TRBD1 or TRBD2 (5 bases each). This CDR3 has 15 amino acids. V lost 0 bases to trimming and J lost 1 base, with 11 bases between them. Germline V gene sequence: CDR1 SGHKS, CDR2 YYEKEE (reference sequence). The CDR3 reads CASSLAGTESYEQYF. The CDR3 DNA follows: TGTGCCAGCAGCTTGGCCGGGACCGAGTCCTACGAGCAGTACTTC.

On this clonotype: A much bigger clone sits one base away, suggesting this may be a read error. V gene TRBV7-2 combines with J gene TRBJ2-2; 9 bases are shared with TRBD2. The junction had 14 bases not matched to a gene; V was cut back by 5 bases and J by 7 bases. Germline lookup yields CDR1 SGHTA and CDR2 FQGNSA. The CDR3 length is 17 residues. The CDR3 spells CASSPSIIAGDHGELFF. The CDR3 DNA follows: TGTGCCAGCAGCCCTAGTATAATAGCGGGAGATCACGGGGAGCTGTTTTTT.

This clonotype was observed many times. The chain is built from TRBV25-1 and TRBJ2-7; 7 nucleotides line up with TRBD1. Losses at the gene ends were 5 bases for V and 8 bases for J; bases not matched to a gene: 6. The CDR3 has 12 residues. Germline CDR1 reads MGHDK; CDR2 reads SYGVNS. In DNA form, the CDR3 reads TGTGCCAGCAGTCAGGGGGTGGGGCAGCAGTACTTC. Translating gives CASSQGVGQQYF.